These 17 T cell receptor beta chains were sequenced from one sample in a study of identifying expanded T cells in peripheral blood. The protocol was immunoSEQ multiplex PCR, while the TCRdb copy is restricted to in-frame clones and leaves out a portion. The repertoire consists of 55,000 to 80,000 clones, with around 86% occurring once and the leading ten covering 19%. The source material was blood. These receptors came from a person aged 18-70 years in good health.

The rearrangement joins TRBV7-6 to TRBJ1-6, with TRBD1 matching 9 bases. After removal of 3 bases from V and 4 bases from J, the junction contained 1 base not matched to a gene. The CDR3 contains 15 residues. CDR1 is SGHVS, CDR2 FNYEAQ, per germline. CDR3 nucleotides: TGTGCCAGCAGCTTGACAGGGGGTTATAATTCACCCCTCCACTTT. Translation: CASSLTGGYNSPLHF. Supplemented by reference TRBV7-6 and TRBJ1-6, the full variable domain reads GAGVSQSPRYKVTKRGQDVALRCDPISGHVSLYWYRQALGQGPEFLTYFNYEAQQDKSGLPNDRFSAERPEGSISTLTIQRTEQRDSAMYRCASSLTGGYNSPLHFGNGTRLTVT.

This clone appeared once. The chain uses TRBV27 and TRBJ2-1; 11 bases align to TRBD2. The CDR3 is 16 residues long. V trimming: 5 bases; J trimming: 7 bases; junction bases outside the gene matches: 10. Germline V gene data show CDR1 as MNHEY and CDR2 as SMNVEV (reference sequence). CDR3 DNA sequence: TGTGCCAGCAGTGAAACTAGCGGGAGTATGCGAAATGAGCAGTTCTTC. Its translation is CASSETSGSMRNEQFF.

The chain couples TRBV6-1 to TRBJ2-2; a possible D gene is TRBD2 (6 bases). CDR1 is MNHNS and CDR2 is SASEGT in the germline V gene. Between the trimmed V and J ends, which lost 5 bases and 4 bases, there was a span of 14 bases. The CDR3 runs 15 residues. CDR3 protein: CASSNPTSSTGELFF. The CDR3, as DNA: TGTGCCAGCAGTAACCCTACTAGCTCCACCGGGGAGCTGTTTTTT.

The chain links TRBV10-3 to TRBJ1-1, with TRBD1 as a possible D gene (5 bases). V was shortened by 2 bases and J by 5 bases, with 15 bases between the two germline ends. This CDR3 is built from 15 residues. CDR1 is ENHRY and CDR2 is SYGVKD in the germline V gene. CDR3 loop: CAISERQPGGTEAFF. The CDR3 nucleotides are TGTGCCATCAGTGAGCGACAGCCCGGGGGTACTGAAGCTTTCTTT.

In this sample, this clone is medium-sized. The CDR3 region has the DNA TGTGCCATCAGAGTGACTAGCGGGAGTGGGGTCACCGGGGAGCTGTTTTTT. It codes for CAIRVTSGSGVTGELFF. The V and J genes are TRBV10-3 and TRBJ2-2; 12 bases match TRBD2. The CDR3 loop spans 17 amino acids. Germline CDR1 is ENHRY and CDR2 is SYGVKD. Trimming removed 6 bases from V and 4 bases from J; junction bases left unmatched: 9.

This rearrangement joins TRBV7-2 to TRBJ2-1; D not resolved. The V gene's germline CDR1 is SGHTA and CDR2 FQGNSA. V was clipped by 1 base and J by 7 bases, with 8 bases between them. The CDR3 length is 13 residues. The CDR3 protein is CASSLDRRNEQFF. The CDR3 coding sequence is TGTGCCAGCAGCTTAGACCGTAGGAATGAGCAGTTCTTC.

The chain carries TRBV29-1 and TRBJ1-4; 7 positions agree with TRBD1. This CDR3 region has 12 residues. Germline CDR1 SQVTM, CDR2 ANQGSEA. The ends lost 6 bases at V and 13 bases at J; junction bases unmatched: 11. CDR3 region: CSVDPGGSGLFF. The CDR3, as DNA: TGCAGCGTCGACCCAGGGGGTAGTGGACTGTTTTTT.

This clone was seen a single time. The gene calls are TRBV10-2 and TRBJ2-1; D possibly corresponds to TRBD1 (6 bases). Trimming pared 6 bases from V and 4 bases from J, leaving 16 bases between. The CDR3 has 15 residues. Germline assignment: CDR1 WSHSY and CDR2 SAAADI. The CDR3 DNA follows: TGCGCCAGCAGCCCGACAGTGGGGGCTTACAATGAGCAGTTCTTC. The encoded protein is CASSPTVGAYNEQFF.

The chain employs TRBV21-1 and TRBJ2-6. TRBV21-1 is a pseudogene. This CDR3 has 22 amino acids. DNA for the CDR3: TGTGCCAGCAGCAAAACTCCGGGGGCTAAAACTATCAAAGACTCTGGGGCCAACGTCCTGACTTTC. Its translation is CASSKTPGAKTIKDSGANVLTF.

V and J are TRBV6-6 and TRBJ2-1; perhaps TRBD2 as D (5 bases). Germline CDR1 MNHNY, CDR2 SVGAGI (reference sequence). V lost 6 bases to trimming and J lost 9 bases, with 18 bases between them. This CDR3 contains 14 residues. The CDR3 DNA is TGTGCCAGCAGCCAAGCCCTACTAGGAGGTGAGCAGTTCTTC. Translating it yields CASSQALLGGEQFF.

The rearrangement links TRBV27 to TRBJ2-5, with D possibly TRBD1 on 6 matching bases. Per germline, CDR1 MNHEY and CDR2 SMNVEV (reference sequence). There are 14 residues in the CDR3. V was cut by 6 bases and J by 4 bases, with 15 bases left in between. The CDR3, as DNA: TGTGCCAGCAGCCCCAGGGGTAGGGGAGAGACCCAGTACTTC. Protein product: CASSPRGRGETQYF.

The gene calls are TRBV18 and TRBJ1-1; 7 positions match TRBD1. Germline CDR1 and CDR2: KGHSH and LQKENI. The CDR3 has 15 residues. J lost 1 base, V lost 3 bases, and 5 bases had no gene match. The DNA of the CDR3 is TGTGCCAGCTCACCTCAGGGGGGACGGAACACTGAAGCTTTCTTT. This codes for CASSPQGGRNTEAFF.

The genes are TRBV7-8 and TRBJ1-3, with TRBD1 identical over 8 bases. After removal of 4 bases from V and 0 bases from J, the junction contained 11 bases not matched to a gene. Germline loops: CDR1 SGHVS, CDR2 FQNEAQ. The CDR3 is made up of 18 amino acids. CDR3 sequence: CASSSLWTGLDSGNTIYF. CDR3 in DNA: TGTGCCAGCAGCTCTTTGTGGACAGGGCTAGACTCTGGAAACACCATATATTTT.

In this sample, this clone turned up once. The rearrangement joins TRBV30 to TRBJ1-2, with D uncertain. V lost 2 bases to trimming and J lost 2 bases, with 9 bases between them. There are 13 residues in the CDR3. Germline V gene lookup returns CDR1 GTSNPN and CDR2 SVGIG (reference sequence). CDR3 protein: CAWSTGGNYGYTF. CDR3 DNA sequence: TGTGCCTGGAGTACCGGTGGAAACTATGGCTACACCTTC.

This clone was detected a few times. For the CDR3, the DNA is TGTGCCAGCAGTGAATCAGGGACAGGGGACGAGCAGTACTTC. Its protein is CASSESGTGDEQYF. This chain links TRBV6-1 with TRBJ2-7; 10 nucleotides match TRBD1. CDR1 and CDR2 (germline): MNHNS, SASEGT. Trimming removed 2 bases from V and 5 bases from J; junction bases left unmatched: 3. CDR3 length equals 14 residues.

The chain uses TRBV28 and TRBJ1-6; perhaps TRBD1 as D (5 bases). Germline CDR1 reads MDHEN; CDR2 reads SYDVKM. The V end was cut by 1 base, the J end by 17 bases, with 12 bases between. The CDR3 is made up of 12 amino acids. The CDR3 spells CASSLSRAFFHF. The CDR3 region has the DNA TGTGCCAGCAGTTTATCCAGGGCTTTTTTCCACTTT.

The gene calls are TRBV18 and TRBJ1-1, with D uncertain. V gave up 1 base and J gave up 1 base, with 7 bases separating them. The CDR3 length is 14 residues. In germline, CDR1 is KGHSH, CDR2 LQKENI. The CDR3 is CASSPQGRNTEAFF. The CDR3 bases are TGTGCCAGCTCACCACAAGGGCGGAACACTGAAGCTTTCTTT. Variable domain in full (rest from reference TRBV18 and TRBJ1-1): NAGVMQNPRHLVRRRGQEARLRCSPMKGHSHVYWYRQLPEEGLKFMVYLQKENIIDESGMPKERFSAEFPKEGPSILRIQQVVRGDSAAYFCASSPQGRNTEAFFGQGTRLTVV.